These 28 T cell receptor beta chains came from one sample sequenced in a study of shared clonotypes between healthy human individuals. Terminally differentiated effector memory CD45RA+ cells were excluded by CCR7 positive selection of CD45RO-negative cells. TCRdb's copy holds only in-frame clones and misses some; the assay was immunoSEQ multiplex PCR. Here the sample spans more than 2 million clones, around 93% being singletons. Sequenced: naive CD8+ T cells from PBMCs. All receptors derive from a man younger than 35 in good health. Some clones in this sample may be carry-over from other donors' samples.

This chain joins TRBV7-4 and TRBJ2-7; D might be TRBD1 (6 bases). Looked up from germline, CDR1 is SGHVT and CDR2 is SQSDAQ. The CDR3 extends over 14 amino acids. V was shortened by 5 bases and J by 3 bases, with 14 bases between the two germline ends. In DNA form, the CDR3 reads TGTGCCAGCAGCCTGGACGAAGGGGGCTACGAGCAGTACTTC. Protein product: CASSLDEGGYEQYF.

V usage is TRBV18 and J usage is TRBJ2-3; 9 bases agree with TRBD1. Germline V CDR1 and CDR2: KGHSH, LQKENI. This CDR3 comprises 16 residues. V lost 6 bases to trimming and J lost 2 bases; unmatched junction nucleotides: 9. CDR3 loop: CASSPQDRGFTDTQYF. Written as DNA, the CDR3 is TGTGCCAGCTCGCCTCAGGACAGGGGCTTCACAGATACGCAGTATTTT.

The chain joins TRBV9 to TRBJ2-7; 7 bases agree with TRBD2. With V trimmed by 4 bases and J by 2 bases, 6 bases remained unmatched. This CDR3 has 14 residues. Germline CDR1 reads SGDLS; CDR2 reads YYNGEE. CDR3 loop: CASSPREAAYEQYF. For the CDR3, the DNA is TGTGCCAGCAGCCCCCGGGAGGCAGCCTACGAGCAGTACTTC.

This clone was detected once. Other DNA sequences in this specimen translate into the identical CDR3. This rearrangement joins TRBV10-3 to TRBJ2-7; D uncertain. CDR3 length: 14 residues. Germline CDR1 is ENHRY and CDR2 is SYGVKD. V was cut by 0 bases and J by 3 bases, with 9 bases left in between. Here the CDR3 reads CAISESPGGYEQYF. In DNA form, the CDR3 reads TGTGCCATCAGTGAGTCCCCGGGCGGCTACGAGCAGTACTTC.

The chain employs TRBV27 and TRBJ2-5, with D maybe TRBD2 (5 bases). The V and J ends lost 1 base and 2 bases respectively, with 5 bases between them. CDR1 and CDR2 from the germline V gene are MNHEY and SMNVEV (reference sequence). The CDR3 length is 13 residues. The CDR3 protein is CASSLWRQETQYF. CDR3 sequence (DNA): TGTGCCAGCAGTTTATGGAGGCAAGAGACCCAGTACTTC.

J is TRBJ1-2 and V is TRBV27, with D unclear. The CDR3 is 15 residues long. In germline, CDR1 is MNHEY, CDR2 SMNVEV (reference sequence). V shed 2 bases and J shed 1 base, with 11 bases lying between them. As DNA, the CDR3 is TGTGCCAGCAGTTTACAGAAAGGGTATAACTATGGCTACACCTTC. It translates to CASSLQKGYNYGYTF.

The chain joins TRBV9 to TRBJ2-7; 10 nucleotides match TRBD2. Germline CDR1 reads SGDLS; CDR2 reads YYNGEE. The CDR3 runs to 15 residues. V lost 5 bases to trimming and J lost 1 base; unmatched junction nucleotides: 6. As DNA, the CDR3 is TGTGCCAGCAGACCGATGACTAGCGGGTCCTACGAGCAGTACTTC. It yields the protein CASRPMTSGSYEQYF.

This chain joins TRBV27 and TRBJ2-5; 9 bases line up with TRBD1. Germline V gene data show CDR1 as MNHEY and CDR2 as SMNVEV (reference sequence). The CDR3 loop spans 16 amino acids. Losses at the gene ends were 7 bases for V and 2 bases for J; bases not matched to a gene: 11. CDR3 in amino acids: CASKRTPGQGQETQYF. The CDR3 DNA follows: TGTGCCAGCAAACGAACGCCGGGACAGGGACAAGAGACCCAGTACTTC.

The V and J genes are TRBV7-8 and TRBJ2-2, with D possibly matching TRBD2 (6 bases). V lost 5 bases and J lost 4, with 23 bases in between. The CDR3 length is 18 residues. Germline CDR1 and CDR2: SGHVS and FQNEAQ. The CDR3 DNA reads TGTGCCAGCAGCCGACGAGATTACCCCGGGACTTCCACCGGGGAGCTGTTTTTT. Amino acid sequence: CASSRRDYPGTSTGELFF.

About this clone itself: Other DNA sequences in the sample encode the same CDR3. The rearrangement uses TRBV7-9 and TRBJ1-1, with 7 bases lining up with TRBD1. Trimming removed 0 bases from V and 4 bases from J; junction bases left unmatched: 2. The germline V gene has CDR1 SEHNR and CDR2 FQNEAQ (reference sequence). This CDR3 contains 14 residues. The CDR3 region has the DNA TGTGCCAGCAGCTTAGCGTCAGGGGGCACTGAAGCTTTCTTT. This codes for CASSLASGGTEAFF.

This clone was seen once. The genes are TRBV19 and TRBJ2-1, with 8 bases matching TRBD2. Germline V gene lookup returns CDR1 LNHDA and CDR2 SQIVND (reference sequence). V lost 7 bases, J lost 7 bases, and 9 bases stayed unmatched. CDR3 length: 14 amino acids. CDR3 in amino acids: CASMSGSFTNEQFF. CDR3 nucleotide sequence: TGTGCCAGTATGAGCGGGAGTTTTACAAATGAGCAGTTCTTC.

Concerning this clone: One end of the junction is discordant with germline, which a read error may explain. This chain links TRBV27 with TRBJ2-1; 14 positions agree with TRBD2. The CDR3 loop spans 17 amino acids. Germline CDR1 is MNHEY and CDR2 is SMNVEV (reference sequence). CDR3 in DNA: TGTGCCAGCAACTACCGACTAGCGGGAGGGCCCTACGATGAGCAGTTCTTC. Its translation is CASNYRLAGGPYDEQFF.

This chain joins TRBV7-8 and TRBJ2-1; TRBD2 agrees at 12 bases. Per germline, CDR1 SGHVS and CDR2 FQNEAQ. The CDR3 length is 18 residues. The J segment lost 3 bases and the V segment lost 0 bases, leaving 6 bases of the junction unmatched. CDR3 region: CASSLALAGGQDYNEQFF. The CDR3 DNA sequence: TGTGCCAGCAGCTTAGCCCTAGCGGGAGGGCAAGACTACAATGAGCAGTTCTTC. Full variable domain (outside the CDR3, taken from reference TRBV7-8 and TRBJ2-1): GAGVSQSPRYKVAKRGQDVALRCDPISGHVSLFWYQQALGQGPEFLTYFQNEAQLDKSGLPSDRFFAERPEGSVSTLKIQRTQQEDSAVYLCASSLALAGGQDYNEQFFGPGTRLTVL.

This sequence joins TRBV19 and TRBJ1-1; no definite D call. Germline V gene sequence: CDR1 LNHDA, CDR2 SQIVND (reference sequence). The germline V and J ends were trimmed by 3 bases and 6 bases, with 14 bases remaining between them. The CDR3 runs to 14 residues. Here the CDR3 reads CASSIDGEIPEAFF. The CDR3 region has the DNA TGTGCCAGTAGTATTGATGGAGAGATCCCTGAAGCTTTCTTT.

This rearrangement joins TRBV6-6 to TRBJ2-5, with TRBD2 identical over 7 bases. The J call is in doubt because the DNA end fits TRBJ2-7 better. CDR1 and CDR2 (germline): MNHNY, SVGAGI (reference sequence). The CDR3 has 15 amino acids. The CDR3 loop reads CASSYEAGVPYEQYF. CDR3 bases: TGTGCCAGCAGTTACGAGGCGGGAGTTCCTTACGAGCAGTACTTC.

The chain has TRBV6-4 and TRBJ1-2; 9 nucleotides align to TRBD1. CDR3 size: 16 residues. Unmatched junction bases numbered 14, after V lost 6 bases and J lost 6 bases. Per germline, CDR1 MRHNA and CDR2 SNTAGT. For the CDR3, the DNA is TGTGCCAGCAGAGCAACCTCGACAGGGGGGTTCAATGGCTACACCTTC. It encodes CASRATSTGGFNGYTF.

The chain recombines TRBV11-2 with TRBJ1-2; no firm D call. There are 11 residues in the CDR3. Germline-derived CDR1 and CDR2 are SGHAT and FQNNGV. Trimming shortened V by 5 bases and J by 5 bases, and 6 bases separated the two germline ends. CDR3 bases: TGTGCCAGCAGCAACGGGTATGGCTACACCTTC. Protein: CASSNGYGYTF. Using reference TRBV11-2 and TRBJ1-2 for the parts outside the CDR3, the full variable domain is EAGVAQSPRYKIIEKRQSVAFWCNPISGHATLYWYQQILGQGPKLLIQFQNNGVVDDSQLPKDRFSAERLKGVDSTLKIQPAKLEDSAVYLCASSNGYGYTFGSGTRLTVV.

The genes are TRBV27 and TRBJ2-7, with a weak D call TRBD2 (6 bases). CDR1 is MNHEY, CDR2 SMNVEV, per germline (reference sequence). Trimming removed 6 bases at V and 6 bases at J, with 12 bases between. The length of the CDR3 is 12 residues. CDR3 region: CASSGEDGEQYF. CDR3 DNA sequence: TGTGCCAGCAGCGGGGAGGACGGCGAGCAGTACTTC.

Turning to this clone: This may be a read error, as it is one base from a much larger clone. V is TRBV28 and J is TRBJ2-7; D gene unclear. CDR1 is MDHEN and CDR2 is SYDVKM in the germline V gene. The CDR3 has 13 residues. With 3 bases removed from V and 2 bases from J, the gap between germline ends came to 8 bases. The DNA of the CDR3 is TGTGCCAGCAGTTTCAGGCAGACCTACGAGCAGTACTTC. It translates to CASSFRQTYEQYF.

In DNA, the CDR3 is TGTGCCAGCAGTGAACGTTTAGGACTCAGGAACACTGAAGCTTTCTTT. Translating it yields CASSERLGLRNTEAFF. The chain couples TRBV6-1 to TRBJ1-1; D remains ambiguous. CDR1 MNHNS and CDR2 SASEGT come from the germline V gene. V was trimmed by 2 bases and J by 1 base, leaving 14 bases between them. The CDR3 sequence is 16 residues long.

Comment on this clone: Other DNA sequences in the same sample also yield this CDR3. The genes are TRBV7-2 and TRBJ2-7, with D perhaps given as TRBD1 or TRBD2 (6 bases each). Trimming took 1 base from V and 1 from J, leaving 8 bases between them. CDR3 size: 14 residues. CDR1 and CDR2 from the germline V gene are SGHTA and FQGNSA. The CDR3 DNA sequence: TGTGCCAGCAGCTTAGGGGGGGCTTCCTACGAGCAGTACTTC. This encodes CASSLGGASYEQYF.

The chain combines TRBV2 with TRBJ2-7, with D unresolved. The CDR3 has 13 residues. Deletions cut 0 bases from V and 3 bases from J, with 6 bases between. CDR1 and CDR2 from the germline V gene are SNHLY and FYNNEI. In DNA, the CDR3 is TGTGCCAGCAGTGAAGCTACAGTCTACGAGCAGTACTTC. The encoded protein is CASSEATVYEQYF.

The chain is built from TRBV12-5 and TRBJ2-1; possible D gene TRBD1, 7 bases. The ends were cut back, 5 bases at V and 8 bases at J, with 13 bases in the middle. The CDR3 consists of 13 residues. Germline CDR1 is LGHNT and CDR2 is FRNRAP. Written as DNA, the CDR3 is TGTGCTAGTGGTATCAGGGGGGAGGATGAGCAGTTCTTC. Protein product: CASGIRGEDEQFF.

This chain connects TRBV5-1 to TRBJ1-2, with 9 bases matching TRBD1. The CDR3 has 15 residues. V lost 3 bases, J lost 0 bases, and 3 bases stayed unmatched. CDR1 and CDR2 from the germline V gene are SGHRS and YFSETQ. The CDR3 DNA reads TGCGCCAGCAGCTCCCGGACAGGGGCTAACTATGGCTACACCTTC. Translated: CASSSRTGANYGYTF. Based on the CDR3 plus reference TRBV5-1 and TRBJ1-2, the full variable domain is KAGVTQTPRYLIKTRGQQVTLSCSPISGHRSVSWYQQTPGQGLQFLFEYFSETQRNKGNFPGRFSGRQFSNSRSEMNVSTLELGDSALYLCASSSRTGANYGYTFGSGTRLTVV.

The chain employs TRBV5-4 and TRBJ1-3; the D is unclear. Deletions cut 6 bases from V and 0 bases from J, with 28 bases between. The CDR3 sequence is 20 residues long. From germline, CDR1 is SGHNT and CDR2 YYREEE (reference sequence). DNA for the CDR3: TGTGCCAGCACCTACGCGGCGGAGGCGCCCGGAAGACTCTCTGGAAACACCATATATTTT. Protein sequence: CASTYAAEAPGRLSGNTIYF.

The rearrangement links TRBV28 to TRBJ2-7, with TRBD2 identical over 7 bases. The V and J ends lost 5 bases and 3 bases, in that order; junction bases with no gene match: 4. The CDR3 is made up of 13 amino acids. Germline lookup yields CDR1 MDHEN and CDR2 SYDVKM. This CDR3 reads CASSSGTRYEQYF. CDR3 bases: TGTGCCAGCAGTAGCGGGACCCGCTACGAGCAGTACTTC.

Regarding this clone: Within the sample, other DNA sequences also encode this same CDR3. The J gene is TRBJ2-7, the V gene TRBV28, with 9 positions matching TRBD2. The length of the CDR3 is 14 residues. Germline CDR1 reads MDHEN; CDR2 reads SYDVKM. Trimming took 3 bases from V and 2 from J; bases not matched to a gene: 2. The CDR3 is CASSFRGRAYEQYF. DNA for the CDR3: TGTGCCAGCAGTTTTCGCGGGAGGGCCTACGAGCAGTACTTC.

The chain joins TRBV28 to TRBJ2-1, with D possibly being TRBD1 or TRBD2 (6 bases each). The germline CDR1 and CDR2 sequences are MDHEN and SYDVKM. This CDR3 has 13 amino acids. Trimming removed 4 bases at V and 9 bases at J, with 13 bases between. CDR3 nucleotide sequence: TGTGCCAGCAGTTGGACTACAGGGATTGAGCAGTTCTTC. Translated, it gives CASSWTTGIEQFF.